This entry features one T cell receptor (beta chain) sequence. Its specificity is unknown. Investigators performed immunoSEQ version v3.0 at survey level. Here immunoSEQ multiplex PCR was the method, and the copy in TCRdb shows in-frame clones only, minus some. The sample lists approximately 35,000 clones, roughly 83% occurring once. The record originates from a study of long-term antiretroviral therapy in people with HIV. Broader study findings: Older ART regimens may have been in use when blood was drawn between about 2004 and 2017.

This material consisted of unsorted PBMCs, taken 1.9 years after starting antiretroviral therapy. The TCR was taken from a man between 18 and 29 years old with HIV.

CDR3 protein: CASSQDSVSGQPTGELFF. The CDR3 bases are TGCGCCAGCAGCCAAGACTCGGTGTCCGGACAGCCCACCGGGGAGCTGTTTTTT. The chain combines TRBV4-1 with TRBJ2-2; D perhaps matches TRBD1 (6 bases). CDR3 length: 18 amino acids. Trimming stripped 0 bases from V and 4 bases from J, with 18 bases between. Germline values: CDR1 MGHRA, CDR2 YSYEKL.